This T cell receptor (beta chain) appears in the sequencing data of a study of blood T cell repertoires in COVID-19 (TCRdb year 2020). Study-wide context: The collaborator samples originated in the United States, Italy and Spain and spanned the acute and convalescent phases of COVID-19. The material from the prospective study consisted of cDNA or gDNA derived from T cells, B-cell-depleted T cells, or PBMCs. Deeply sampled blood TCRbeta repertoires from subjects exposed to, actively infected with, or recovered from COVID-19 were included in the dataset. The repertoires were released in a freely available public database meant as a resource for research on the immune response to SARS-CoV-2. Samples came from the ongoing ImmuneRACE study (first 160 participants) plus 1,254 subjects from 6 global collaborators. The sample metadata nearly always contained a de-identified subject ID, COVID-19 status, age in years and sex. Where HLA class I and class II types were available, the types were taken from metadata supplied by the sample provider, not from assay-based typing.

The immunoSEQ Assay, a bias-controlled multiplex PCR, was used to amplify TCRbeta CDR3 regions from genomic DNA. As for the original processing: The number of nucleated cells in each sample was estimated from the amplification of reference gene primers within the assay. To quantify the absolute abundance of each unique TCRbeta CDR3 rearrangement, sequence reads were collapsed and filtered. For each sample, productive Simpson clonality was calculated as the square root of Simpson's diversity index across productive rearrangements. Entries here come from immuneACCESS through TCRdb and include only in-frame sequences with V and J called. Some clones fail to appear in such tables; in the studies checked, an unresolved V gene covers under half of the shortfall, and the cause of the remainder is unknown. V and J calls and clone size are given by that table; D and trimming were obtained from the DNA. Across this sample there are over 150,000 clones, with roughly nine tenths seen only once. The ten largest clones take up over 7% of the sample.

The junction carries 14 bases between V and J, which are trimmed by 6 bases and 6 bases respectively. Based on the germline V gene, the CDR1 and CDR2 sequences are LGHNT and FRNRAP. The CDR3 holds 13 amino acids from the cysteine to the phenylalanine. Just CDR3 DNA is preserved here, 39 bases in frame from base 1. Participants in the prospective study were enrolled through a virtual design, were aged roughly 18 to 90 years, and lived in under 25 United States geographic areas. In the prospective study, participants were assigned to cohorts based on the clinical history participants reported in a screening survey and a study questionnaire. Recovered participants in ImmuneRACE Cohort 3 were defined as having two consecutive negative NP/OP PCR tests, clearance from a healthcare professional, or resolution of symptoms. In the prospective study, whole blood, serum and a nasopharyngeal or oropharyngeal swab were collected from each participant by mobile phlebotomists. Over a 2-month period, participants in the prospective study had the option of providing additional blood draws and questionnaires. Blood samples from the prospective study were shipped frozen or at room temperature prior to DNA extraction.

Study-wide conclusions, independent of this receptor: Clinical and demographic metadata were provided uncurated, with the amount varying by source and participant.

Comments on this clone: Its specific antigen is unknown. No much larger clonotype is one base removed from it; base qualities were not supplied.

The V and J segments used are TRBV12-5 and TRBJ1-2; the best D guess is TRBD1, with 6 bases matching. Sequencing was carried out using PBMCs or T cells enriched from blood (not recorded which). The source is a woman aged 50 to 60 who had recovered from COVID-19. The CDR3 region: CASGTGSADGYTF. The bases are TGTGCTAGTGGCACAGGGTCCGCGGATGGCTACACCTTC.